A single sample is the source of the 3 T cell receptor beta chains below, sequenced in a study of shared clonotypes between healthy human individuals. The table came from immunoSEQ multiplex PCR; TCRdb's copy has only in-frame clones and leaves some out. The sample comprises 1,500,000 or so clones, 96% of which are singletons, and roughly 1.2% rests with the top ten. Source material: naive CD4+ T cells sorted from blood. Subset indicated: CD45RA+ positively selected. These receptors came from a young man in good health.

This chain connects TRBV11-2 to TRBJ2-1, with TRBD2 matching 8 bases. Germline assignment: CDR1 SGHAT and CDR2 FQNNGV. The CDR3 totals 15 residues. The J segment lost 2 bases and the V segment lost 5 bases, leaving 5 bases of the junction unmatched. The CDR3 coding sequence is TGTGCCAGCAGCCTAGGACTAGCTCCCTACAATGAGCAGTTCTTC. Translation: CASSLGLAPYNEQFF.

This chain joins TRBV10-1 and TRBJ2-2; D might be TRBD1 (5 bases). The CDR3 covers 15 residues. Trimming took off 4 bases at V and 5 bases at J, with 14 bases between the two ends. The germline gives CDR1 WNHNN, CDR2 SYGVQD (reference sequence). CDR3 protein: CASSGVQGRTGELFF. DNA for the CDR3: TGCGCCAGCAGTGGGGTGCAGGGAAGGACCGGGGAGCTGTTTTTT.

CDR3 in amino acids: CASRTANPGINEQFF. DNA for the CDR3: TGTGCCAGCAGAACGGCCAATCCAGGGATCAATGAGCAGTTCTTC. The chain joins TRBV6-5 to TRBJ2-1, with TRBD1 as a possible D gene (5 bases). The CDR3 is made up of 15 amino acids. Per the germline V gene, CDR1 is MNHEY and CDR2 is SVGAGI. V gave up 6 bases and J gave up 6 bases, with 18 bases separating them.